This T cell receptor (beta chain) was captured by sequencing in a study of shared clonotypes between healthy human individuals. As regards this clone: Antigen: not known.

In replicate PCRs of sorted subsets, roughly 190 ng DNA, approximately 30,000 T cell genomes, was used. The repertoire was sequenced with immunoSEQ multiplex PCR; TCRdb's copy has only in-frame clones and lacks some. The table has about 2.1 million clones, just over 90% seen once. Selected positively for CCR7 and CD45RO-negative, naive CD8 cells excluded terminally differentiated effector memory CD45RA+ cells. All the donors were Caucasian adults who lived in Nashville, Tennessee. Study-level results: Non-shared clonotypes were found to have lower generation probabilities than the clonotypes that were shared by all four of the sorted-subset donors.

This CDR3 region has 13 residues. CDR1 and CDR2 (germline): SGHTA, FQGNSA. Trimming left V 1 base short and J 5 bases short, with 6 bases between. Sequenced input: naive CD8+ T cells from PBMCs. The V gene is TRBV7-2, the J gene TRBJ2-1; the D is unclear. The clonotype was recovered from a man in his late teens or twenties in good health. Some clones in this sample may be carry-over from other donors' samples. This CDR3 reads CASSLGAHNEQFF. CDR3 in DNA: TGTGCCAGCAGCTTAGGGGCTCACAATGAGCAGTTCTTC.